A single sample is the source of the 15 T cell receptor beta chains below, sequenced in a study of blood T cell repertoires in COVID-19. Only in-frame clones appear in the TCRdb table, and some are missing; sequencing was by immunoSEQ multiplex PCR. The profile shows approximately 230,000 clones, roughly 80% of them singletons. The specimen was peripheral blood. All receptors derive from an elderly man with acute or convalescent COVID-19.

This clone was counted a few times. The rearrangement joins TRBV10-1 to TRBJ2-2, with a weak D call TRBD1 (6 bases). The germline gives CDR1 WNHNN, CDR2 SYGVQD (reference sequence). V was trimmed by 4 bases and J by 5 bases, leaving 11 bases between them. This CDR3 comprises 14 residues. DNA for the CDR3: TGCGCCAGCAGTGCAGGGGCACAAACCGGGGAGCTGTTTTTT. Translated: CASSAGAQTGELFF.

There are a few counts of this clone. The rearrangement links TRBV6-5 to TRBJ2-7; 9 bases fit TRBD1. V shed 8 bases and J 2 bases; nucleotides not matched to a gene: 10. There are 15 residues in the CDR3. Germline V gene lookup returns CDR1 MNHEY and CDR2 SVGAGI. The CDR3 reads CASSPGQGGAYEQYF. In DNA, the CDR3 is TGTGCCAGCTCTCCGGGACAGGGAGGGGCCTACGAGCAGTACTTC.

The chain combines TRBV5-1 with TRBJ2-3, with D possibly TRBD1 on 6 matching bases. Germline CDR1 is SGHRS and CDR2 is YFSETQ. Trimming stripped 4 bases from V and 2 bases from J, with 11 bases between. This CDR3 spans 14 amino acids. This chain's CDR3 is CASSRTAITDTQYF. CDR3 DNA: TGCGCCAGCAGCCGGACAGCTATCACAGATACGCAGTATTTT.

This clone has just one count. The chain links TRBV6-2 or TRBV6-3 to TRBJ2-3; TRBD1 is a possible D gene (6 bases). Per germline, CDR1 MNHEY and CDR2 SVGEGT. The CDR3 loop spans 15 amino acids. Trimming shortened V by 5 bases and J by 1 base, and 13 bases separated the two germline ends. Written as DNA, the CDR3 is TGTGCCAGCAGTATATACAGGGATGGCACAGATACGCAGTATTTT. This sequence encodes CASSIYRDGTDTQYF.

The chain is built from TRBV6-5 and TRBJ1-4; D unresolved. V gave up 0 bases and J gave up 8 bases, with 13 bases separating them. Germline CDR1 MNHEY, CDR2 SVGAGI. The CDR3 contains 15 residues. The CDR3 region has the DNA TGTGCCAGCAGTTACTCGGGAGGGCGGTGGGAAAAACTGTTTTTT. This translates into CASSYSGGRWEKLFF.

The CDR3, as DNA: TGCGCCAGCAGCTTGACCGGGGTCAGCTATGGCTACACCTTC. As protein: CASSLTGVSYGYTF. The V and J genes are TRBV5-1 and TRBJ1-2; D gene unclear. Germline-derived CDR1 and CDR2 are SGHRS and YFSETQ. This CDR3 region has 14 residues. Between the trimmed V and J ends, which lost 1 base and 4 bases, there was a span of 11 bases.

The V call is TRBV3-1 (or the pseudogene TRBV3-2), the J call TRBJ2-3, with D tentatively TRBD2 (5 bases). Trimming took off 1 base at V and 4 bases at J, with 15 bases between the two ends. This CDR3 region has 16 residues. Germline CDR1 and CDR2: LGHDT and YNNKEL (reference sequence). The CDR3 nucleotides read TGTGCCAGCAGCCAAGTATCACCCCTCGGGGCAGATACGCAGTATTTT. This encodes CASSQVSPLGADTQYF.

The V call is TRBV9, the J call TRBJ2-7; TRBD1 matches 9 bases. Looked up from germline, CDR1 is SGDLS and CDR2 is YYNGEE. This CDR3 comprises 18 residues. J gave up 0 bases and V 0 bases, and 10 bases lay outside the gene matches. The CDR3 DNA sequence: TGTGCCAGCAGCGTAGGGGGACAGGGACTATCCAGCTCCTACGAGCAGTACTTC. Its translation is CASSVGGQGLSSSYEQYF.

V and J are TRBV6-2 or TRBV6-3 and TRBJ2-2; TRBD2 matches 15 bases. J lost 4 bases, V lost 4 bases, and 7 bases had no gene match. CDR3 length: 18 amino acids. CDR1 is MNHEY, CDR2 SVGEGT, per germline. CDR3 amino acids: CASSSPWTSGGVTGELFF. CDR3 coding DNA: TGTGCCAGCAGTTCTCCCTGGACTAGCGGGGGGGTCACCGGGGAGCTGTTTTTT.

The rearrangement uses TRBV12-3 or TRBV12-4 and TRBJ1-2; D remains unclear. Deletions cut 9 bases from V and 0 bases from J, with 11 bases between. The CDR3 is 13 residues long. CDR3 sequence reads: CASAYGPNYGYTF. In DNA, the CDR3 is TGTGCCAGTGCGTATGGGCCTAACTATGGCTACACCTTC.

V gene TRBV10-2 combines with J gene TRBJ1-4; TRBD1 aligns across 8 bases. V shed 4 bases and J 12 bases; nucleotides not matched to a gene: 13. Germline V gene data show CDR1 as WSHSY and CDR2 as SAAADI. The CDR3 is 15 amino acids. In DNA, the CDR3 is TGCGCCAGCAGTGCTAATGGACAGGGTGGCGCCCAACTGTTTTTT. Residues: CASSANGQGGAQLFF.

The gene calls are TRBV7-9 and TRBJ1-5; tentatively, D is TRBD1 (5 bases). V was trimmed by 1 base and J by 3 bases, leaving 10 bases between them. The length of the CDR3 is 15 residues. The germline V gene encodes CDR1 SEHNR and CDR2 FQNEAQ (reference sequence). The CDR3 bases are TGTGCCAGCAGCTTAGGGGGCACTCCCAATCAGCCCCAGCATTTT. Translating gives CASSLGGTPNQPQHF. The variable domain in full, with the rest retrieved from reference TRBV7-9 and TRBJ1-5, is DTGVSQNPRHKITKRGQNVTFRCDPISEHNRLYWYRQTLGQGPEFLTYFQNEAQLEKSRLLSDRFSAERPKGSFSTLEIQRTEQGDSAMYLCASSLGGTPNQPQHFGDGTRLSIL.

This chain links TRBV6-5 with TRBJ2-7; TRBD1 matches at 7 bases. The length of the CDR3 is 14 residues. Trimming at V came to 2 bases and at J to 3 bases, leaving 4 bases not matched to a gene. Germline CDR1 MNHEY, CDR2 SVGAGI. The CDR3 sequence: CASSYTGTDYEQYF. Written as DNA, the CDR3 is TGTGCCAGCAGTTACACCGGGACAGACTACGAGCAGTACTTC.

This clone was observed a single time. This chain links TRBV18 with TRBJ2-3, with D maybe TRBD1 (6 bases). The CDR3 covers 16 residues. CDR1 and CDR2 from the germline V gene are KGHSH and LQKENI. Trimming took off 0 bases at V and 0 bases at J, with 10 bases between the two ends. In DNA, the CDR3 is TGTGCCAGCTCACCACCGTCAGGGGCCAGCACAGATACGCAGTATTTT. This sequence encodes CASSPPSGASTDTQYF.

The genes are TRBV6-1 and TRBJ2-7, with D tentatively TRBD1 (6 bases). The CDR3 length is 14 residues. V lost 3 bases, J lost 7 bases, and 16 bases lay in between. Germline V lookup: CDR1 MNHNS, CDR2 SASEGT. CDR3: CASSEGAISGEQYF. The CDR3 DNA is TGTGCCAGCAGTGAGGGGGCGATTAGTGGGGAGCAGTACTTC.